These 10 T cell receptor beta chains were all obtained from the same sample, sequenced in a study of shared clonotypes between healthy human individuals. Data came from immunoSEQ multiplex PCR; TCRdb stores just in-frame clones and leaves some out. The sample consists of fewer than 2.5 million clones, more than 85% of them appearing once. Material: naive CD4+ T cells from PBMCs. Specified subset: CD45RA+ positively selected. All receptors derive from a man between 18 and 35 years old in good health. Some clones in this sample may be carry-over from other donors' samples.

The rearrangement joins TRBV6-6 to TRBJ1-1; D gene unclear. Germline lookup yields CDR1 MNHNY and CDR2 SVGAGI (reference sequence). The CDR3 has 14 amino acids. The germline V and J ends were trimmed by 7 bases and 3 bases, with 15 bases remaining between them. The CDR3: CASTKRSADTEAFF. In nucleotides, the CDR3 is TGTGCCAGCACTAAGAGGTCCGCGGACACTGAAGCTTTCTTT.

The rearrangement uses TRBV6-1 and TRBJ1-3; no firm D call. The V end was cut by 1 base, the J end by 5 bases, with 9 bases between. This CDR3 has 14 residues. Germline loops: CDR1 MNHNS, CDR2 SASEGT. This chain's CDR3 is CASSEGTARNTIYF. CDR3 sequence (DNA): TGTGCCAGCAGTGAAGGAACTGCTAGAAACACCATATATTTT.

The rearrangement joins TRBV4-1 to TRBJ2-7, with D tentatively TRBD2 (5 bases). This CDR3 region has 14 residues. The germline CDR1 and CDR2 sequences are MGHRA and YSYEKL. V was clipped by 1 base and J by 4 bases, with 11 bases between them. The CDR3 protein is CASSQVGEWYEQYF. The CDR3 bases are TGCGCCAGCAGCCAAGTGGGAGAATGGTACGAGCAGTACTTC.

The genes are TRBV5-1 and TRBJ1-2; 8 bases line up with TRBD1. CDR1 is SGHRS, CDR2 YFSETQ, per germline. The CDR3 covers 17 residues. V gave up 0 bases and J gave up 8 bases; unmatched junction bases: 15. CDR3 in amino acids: CASSLAPFNDRGGGYTF. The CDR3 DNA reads TGCGCCAGCAGCTTGGCTCCCTTTAACGACAGGGGTGGAGGCTACACCTTC.

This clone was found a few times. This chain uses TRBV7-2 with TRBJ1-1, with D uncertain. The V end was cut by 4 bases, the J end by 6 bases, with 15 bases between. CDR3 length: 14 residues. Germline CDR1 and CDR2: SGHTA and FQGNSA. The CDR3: CASSSTPAGAEAFF. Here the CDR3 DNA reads TGTGCCAGCAGCTCGACTCCCGCGGGAGCTGAAGCTTTCTTT.

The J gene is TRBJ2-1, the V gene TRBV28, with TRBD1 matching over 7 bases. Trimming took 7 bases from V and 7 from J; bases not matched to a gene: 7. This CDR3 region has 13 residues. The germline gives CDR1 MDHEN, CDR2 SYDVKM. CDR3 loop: CASIASGGNEQFF. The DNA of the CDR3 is TGTGCCAGCATCGCCTCAGGGGGTAATGAGCAGTTCTTC. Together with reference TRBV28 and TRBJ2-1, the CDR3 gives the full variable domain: DVKVTQSSRYLVKRTGEKVFLECVQDMDHENMFWYRQDPGLGLRLIYFSYDVKMKEKGDIPEGYSVSREKKERFSLILESASTNQTSMYLCASIASGGNEQFFGPGTRLTVL.

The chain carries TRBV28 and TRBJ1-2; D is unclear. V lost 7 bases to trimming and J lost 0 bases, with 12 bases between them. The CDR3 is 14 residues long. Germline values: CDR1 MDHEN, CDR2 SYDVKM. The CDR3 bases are TGTGCCAGCATACGAGCCCAGCCTAACTATGGCTACACCTTC. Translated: CASIRAQPNYGYTF.

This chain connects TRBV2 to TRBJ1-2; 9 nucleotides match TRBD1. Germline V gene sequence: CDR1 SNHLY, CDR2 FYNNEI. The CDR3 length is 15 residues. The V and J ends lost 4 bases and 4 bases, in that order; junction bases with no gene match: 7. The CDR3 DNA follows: TGTGCCAGCAGTGGGACAGGGGTTTTTTTCTATGGCTACACCTTC. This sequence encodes CASSGTGVFFYGYTF.

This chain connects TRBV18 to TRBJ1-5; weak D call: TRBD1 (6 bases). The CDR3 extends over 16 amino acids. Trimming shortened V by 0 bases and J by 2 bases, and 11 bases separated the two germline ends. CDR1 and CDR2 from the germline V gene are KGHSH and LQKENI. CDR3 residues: CASSPPDSWGNQPQHF. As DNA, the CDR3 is TGTGCCAGCTCACCACCGGACAGTTGGGGCAATCAGCCCCAGCATTTT.

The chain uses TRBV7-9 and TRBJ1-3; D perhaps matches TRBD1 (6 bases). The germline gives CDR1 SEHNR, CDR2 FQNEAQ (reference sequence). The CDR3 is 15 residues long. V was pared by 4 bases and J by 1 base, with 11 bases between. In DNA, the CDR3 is TGTGCCAGCAGCTCAGGGGTTGGGTCTGGAAACACCATATATTTT. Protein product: CASSSGVGSGNTIYF.